This is a list of T cell receptor beta chains from one sample in a study of shared clonotypes between healthy human individuals. TCRdb's table, derived via immunoSEQ multiplex PCR, lists solely in-frame clones and lacks some. This sample carries 2 million to 3 million clones, about 92% of them seen once, and the ten largest clones take more than 0.12%. What was sequenced was naive CD4+ T cells sorted from blood. Every receptor here comes from a man aged 18-30 years in good health. CDR3s include the opening cysteine and the closing phenylalanine or tryptophan. Each record gives: D gene, V gene, J gene, clone size, CDR3 DNA, CDR3 protein. A D gene is named only where the DNA matches it firmly. Rows give clone size only sometimes, using once, few, many, or a class for an expanded clone.

>TRBD1|TRBV5-1|TRBJ2-5|.
TGCGCCAGCAGCCCCGACAGGGATCAAGAGACCCAGTACTTC
CASSPDRDQETQYF
>.|TRBV7-9|TRBJ1-5|.
TGTGCCAGCAGCTTCAGTTCCAATCAGCCCCAGCATTTT
CASSFSSNQPQHF
>TRBD2|TRBV15|TRBJ2-5|.
TGTGCCACCAGCAGGAGTCTAGCGGGTAGCACCCAGTACTTC
CATSRSLAGSTQYF
>TRBD2|TRBV5-4|TRBJ2-5|.
TGTGCCAGCAGCCGGACTAGCGATCCGGAGACCCAGTACTTC
CASSRTSDPETQYF
>TRBD1|TRBV7-3|TRBJ2-1|.
TGTGCCAGCAGCCCGCGGGACAGGGGTGTGAGAAGTGTCTACAATGAGCAGTTCTTC
CASSPRDRGVRSVYNEQFF
>TRBD1|TRBV5-6|TRBJ2-3|.
TGTGCCAGCAGCTCCGGGACAGGGGGAAAAGATACGCAGTATTTT
CASSSGTGGKDTQYF
>TRBD2|TRBV6-6|TRBJ2-1|.
TGTGCCAGCAGTTACGGCGGCGGGAGGGCCAATGAGCAGTTCTTC
CASSYGGGRANEQFF
>TRBD1|TRBV5-6|TRBJ2-2|once
TGTGCCAGCAGCAACGACAGGGGGATCGGCACCGGGGAGCTGTTTTTT
CASSNDRGIGTGELFF
>.|TRBV27|TRBJ1-1|once
TGTGCCAGCAGTCCGTGGCCTGAGAACACTGAAGCTTTCTTT
CASSPWPENTEAFF
>TRBD1|TRBV5-4|TRBJ1-2|.
TGTGCCAGCAGCCCCGACAGGGGTGGCTACACCTTC
CASSPDRGGYTF
>.|TRBV6-1|TRBJ2-3|once
TGTGCCAGCAGTTTTACAGGGACAGATACGCAGTATTTT
CASSFTGTDTQYF
>.|TRBV6-4|TRBJ1-1|once
TGTGCCAGCAGCTCGACAGGGAACACTGAAGCTTTCTTT
CASSSTGNTEAFF
>.|TRBV19|TRBJ1-1|.
TGTGCCAGTATCGAGAGGGAGGGAGGGGGAAACACTGAAGCTTTCTTT
CASIEREGGGNTEAFF
>TRBD1|TRBV4-1|TRBJ1-5|.
TGCGCCAGCAGCCAAACTACAGGGGTGGGTCGGCCCCAGCATTTT
CASSQTTGVGRPQHF
>.|TRBV2|TRBJ1-6|.
TGTGCCAGCAGTGTCCAGGGCCGGAATTCACCCCTCCACTTT
CASSVQGRNSPLHF
>.|TRBV5-1|TRBJ1-3|.
TGCGCCAGCAGCAGGAGTACTGGAAACACCATATATTTT
CASSRSTGNTIYF
>.|TRBV27|TRBJ2-7|.
TGTGCCAGCAGTTTAGGGGGCTTGGGCGAGCAGTACTTC
CASSLGGLGEQYF
>TRBD1|TRBV11-2|TRBJ2-5|once
TGTGCCAGCAGGATGGTGAAATCAGGGGGGACCCAGTACTTC
CASRMVKSGGTQYF